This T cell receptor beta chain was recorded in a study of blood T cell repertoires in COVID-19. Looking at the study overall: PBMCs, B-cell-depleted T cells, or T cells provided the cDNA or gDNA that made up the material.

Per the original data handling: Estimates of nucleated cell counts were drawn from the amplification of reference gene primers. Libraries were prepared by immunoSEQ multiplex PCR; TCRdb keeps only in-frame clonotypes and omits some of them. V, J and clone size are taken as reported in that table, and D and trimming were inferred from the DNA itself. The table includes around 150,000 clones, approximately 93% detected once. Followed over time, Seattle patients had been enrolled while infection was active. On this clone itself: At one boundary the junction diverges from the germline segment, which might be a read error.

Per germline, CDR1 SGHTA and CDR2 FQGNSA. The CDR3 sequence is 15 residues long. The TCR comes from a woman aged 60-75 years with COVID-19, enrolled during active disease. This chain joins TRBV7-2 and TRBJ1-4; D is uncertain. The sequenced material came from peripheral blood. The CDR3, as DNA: TGTGCCAGCAGAAAAGACCCGGGTACTAGTGAAAAACTGTTTTTT. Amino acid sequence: CASRKDPGTSEKLFF.